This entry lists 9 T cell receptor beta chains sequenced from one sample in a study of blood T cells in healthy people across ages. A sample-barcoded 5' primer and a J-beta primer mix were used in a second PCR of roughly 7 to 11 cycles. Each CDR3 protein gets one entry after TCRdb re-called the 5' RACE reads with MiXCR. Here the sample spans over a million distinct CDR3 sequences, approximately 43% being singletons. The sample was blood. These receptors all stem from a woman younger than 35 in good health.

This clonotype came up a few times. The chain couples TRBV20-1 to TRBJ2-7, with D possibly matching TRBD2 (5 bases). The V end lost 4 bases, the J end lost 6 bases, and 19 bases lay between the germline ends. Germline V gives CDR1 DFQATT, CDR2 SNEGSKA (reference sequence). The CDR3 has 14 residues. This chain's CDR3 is CSAKPGIGNGEQYF. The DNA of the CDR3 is TGCAGTGCTAAGCCGGGAATTGGAAACGGCGAGCAGTACTTC.

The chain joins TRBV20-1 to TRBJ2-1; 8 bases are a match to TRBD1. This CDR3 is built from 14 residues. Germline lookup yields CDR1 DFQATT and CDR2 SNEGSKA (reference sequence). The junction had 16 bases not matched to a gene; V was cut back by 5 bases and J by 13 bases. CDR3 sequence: CSAAGDRRKETQFF. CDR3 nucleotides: TGCAGTGCTGCTGGGGACAGGCGGAAAGAGACCCAGTTCTTC.

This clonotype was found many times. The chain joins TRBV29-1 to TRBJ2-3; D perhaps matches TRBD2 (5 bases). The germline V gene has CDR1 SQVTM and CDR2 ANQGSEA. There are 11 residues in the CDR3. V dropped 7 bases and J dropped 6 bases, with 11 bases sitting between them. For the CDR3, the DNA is TGCAGCGCGGAGGTTGGCGATACGCAGTATTTT. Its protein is CSAEVGDTQYF.

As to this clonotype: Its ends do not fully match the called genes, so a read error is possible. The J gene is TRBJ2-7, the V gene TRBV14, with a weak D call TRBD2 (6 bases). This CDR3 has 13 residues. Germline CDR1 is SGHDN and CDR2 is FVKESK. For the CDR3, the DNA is TGTGCCAGTAGCCGGGGGTGGTCCTCTGGGCAGTACTTC. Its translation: CASSRGWSSGQYF.

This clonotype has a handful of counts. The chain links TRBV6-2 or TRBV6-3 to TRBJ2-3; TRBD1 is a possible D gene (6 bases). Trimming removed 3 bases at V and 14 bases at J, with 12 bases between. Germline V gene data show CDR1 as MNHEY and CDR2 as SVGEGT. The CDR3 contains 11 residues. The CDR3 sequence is CASSYPGHPYF. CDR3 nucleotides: TGTGCCAGCAGTTATCCGGGACACCCGTATTTT.

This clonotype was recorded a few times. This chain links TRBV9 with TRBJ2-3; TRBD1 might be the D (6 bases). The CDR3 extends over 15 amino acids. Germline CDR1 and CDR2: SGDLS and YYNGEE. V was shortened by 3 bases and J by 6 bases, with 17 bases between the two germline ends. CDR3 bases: TGTGCCAGCAGCGCCCTACAGGGTCCGATGGATACGCAGTATTTT. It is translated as CASSALQGPMDTQYF.

CDR3 bases: TGCGCCAGCAGCTTACCTAGCGCGGGGAGCACCGGGGAGCTGTTTTTT. Protein sequence: CASSLPSAGSTGELFF. V usage is TRBV5-1 and J usage is TRBJ2-2; D is possibly TRBD2 (6 bases). Looked up from germline, CDR1 is SGHRS and CDR2 is YFSETQ. CDR3 length equals 16 residues. Deletions cut 2 bases from V and 4 bases from J, with 15 bases between.

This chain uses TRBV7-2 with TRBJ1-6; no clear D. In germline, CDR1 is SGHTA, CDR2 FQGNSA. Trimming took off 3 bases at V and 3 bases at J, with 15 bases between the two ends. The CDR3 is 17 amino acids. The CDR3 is CASSFRPTSSYNSPLHF. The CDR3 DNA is TGTGCCAGCAGCTTTAGGCCAACCAGTAGCTATAATTCACCCCTCCACTTT.

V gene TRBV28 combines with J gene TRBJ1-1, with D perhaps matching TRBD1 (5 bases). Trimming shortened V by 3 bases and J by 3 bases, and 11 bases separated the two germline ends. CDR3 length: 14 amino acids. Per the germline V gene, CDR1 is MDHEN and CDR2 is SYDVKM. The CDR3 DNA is TGTGCCAGCAGTTTGGGGGGGATCGACACTGAAGCTTTCTTT. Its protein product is CASSLGGIDTEAFF.